This section outlines one T cell receptor beta chain sequence together with its context. This entry is derived from a study of blood T cells in healthy people across ages. Staff drew ten milliliters of peripheral blood from each donor. A second PCR, run for about 6 to 11 cycles, used a sample-barcoded 5' primer plus a J-beta primer mix. All samples yielded 2.5 million or more CDR3-containing paired-end reads. TCRdb itself ran the 5' RACE reads through MiXCR, one entry per CDR3 protein. The top ten hold about a fifth of the sample, which has hundreds of thousands of distinct CDR3 sequences, roughly 44% seen once. This clonotype was sampled from a man aged 60-69 years in good health. The material sequenced was blood.

CDR3 sequence (DNA): TGCAGTGCCCTGGACAGGGTTAACGAGCAGTACTTC. This gives the protein CSALDRVNEQYF. The rearrangement links TRBV20-1 to TRBJ2-7, with 8 bases aligning to TRBD1. V was pared by 6 bases and J by 5 bases, with 6 bases of the junction left unmatched. This CDR3 is 12 amino acids long. Germline CDR1 DFQATT, CDR2 SNEGSKA (reference sequence).